Listed below are T cell receptor beta chains from one sample, sequenced in a study of metastatic and nonmetastatic thyroid tumors. Using MiXCR, TCRdb reanalyzed the PCR reads. The sample has around 20,000 clones, around 12% seen once. Sequences were obtained from blood. The origin of the receptors is a female donor with papillary thyroid cancer or a benign thyroid nodule (not recorded which). Some clones in this sample may be carry-over from other donors' samples. Both conserved end residues are part of each CDR3. D genes are given only for firm matches. Clone size is stated in some rows and not others, as once, few, many or a class when expanded.

size	V	D	J	DNA	CDR3
many	TRBV2	NA	TRBJ1-1	TGTGCCAGCAGGGGGTTAAACACTGAAGCTTTCTTT	CASRGLNTEAFF
many	TRBV12-5	NA	TRBJ2-7	TGTGCTAGTGGTTTGGCCCCCCGGGCCGGGCCGTCCGAGCAGTACTTC	CASGLAPRAGPSEQYF
many	TRBV6-5	NA	TRBJ2-7	TGTGCCAGCAGTTACTCTATCGAAACGTTCTCCTACGAGCAGTACTTC	CASSYSIETFSYEQYF
few	TRBV6-1	NA	TRBJ2-2	TGTGCCAGCAGCCGCGACCCGAACACCGGGGAGCTGTTTTTT	CASSRDPNTGELFF
NA	TRBV15	NA	TRBJ1-1	TGTGCCACCAGCAGAGATTCCCGCGCAAATGAAGCTTTCTTT	CATSRDSRANEAFF
many	TRBV7-9	TRBD1	TRBJ2-1	TGTGCCAGCCTGCCCGGGACAGGGCCCTACAATGAGCAGTTCTTC	CASLPGTGPYNEQFF
few	TRBV11-2	NA	TRBJ1-6	TGTGCCAGCAGCCTGTGGGGGGGGCGCGTTAATTCACCCCTCCACTTT	CASSLWGGRVNSPLHF
many	TRBV11-2	NA	TRBJ2-7	TGTGCCAGCTCCCGGATAGGTGGGGAGCAGTACTTC	CASSRIGGEQYF
medium-sized	TRBV27	NA	TRBJ1-6	TGTGCCAGCAGTTTACAGGGAACCGGGTCTTTTAATTCACCCCTCCACTTT	CASSLQGTGSFNSPLHF
few	TRBV28	NA	TRBJ2-1	TGTGCCAGCAAATCCAACGGGACCGATGAGCAGTTCTTC	CASKSNGTDEQFF
medium-sized	TRBV28	TRBD1	TRBJ1-5	TGTGCCAGCGAGGGGACAGGGAATCAGCCCCAGCATTTT	CASEGTGNQPQHF
many	TRBV19	NA	TRBJ2-7	TGTGCCAGCCAACCCGCCCAGGGGGGGGCCTACGAGCAGTACTTC	CASQPAQGGAYEQYF
many	TRBV27	NA	TRBJ1-2	TGTGCCAGCAGTTTCGGCGTGGGGAGTTGGAATGGCTACACCTTC	CASSFGVGSWNGYTF
many	TRBV6-2/TRBV6-3	TRBD2	TRBJ2-1	TGTGCCAGCAGTTACTCGAGCGGGGGGGTGCGGAATGAGCAGTTCTTC	CASSYSSGGVRNEQFF
many	TRBV4-1	TRBD1	TRBJ1-2	TGCGCCAGCCGATCCCGGACAGGGAATAACTATGGCTACACCTTC	CASRSRTGNNYGYTF
medium-sized	TRBV12-3/TRBV12-4	TRBD1	TRBJ2-1	TGTGCCAGCAGTTTGGGGGACAGGGTTTTCTCCGGGCAGTTCTTC	CASSLGDRVFSGQFF
medium-sized	TRBV25-1	TRBD1	TRBJ1-5	TGTGCCAGCAGTGGGGGTGGGGACAGGGGACGGAAACCCCAGCATTTT	CASSGGGDRGRKPQHF
NA	TRBV27	NA	TRBJ2-2	TGTGCCAGCAGTCCACAGAAATTCAACACCGGGGAGCTGTCTTTT	CASSPQKFNTGELSF
many	TRBV20-1	NA	TRBJ2-5	TGCAGTGCTAGAGGGGCGGATCAGGCGGAGACCCAGTACTTC	CSARGADQAETQYF
many	TRBV2	NA	TRBJ2-2	TGTGCCAGCGACCGACCCCCGCGAAACACCGGGGAGCTGTTTTTT	CASDRPPRNTGELFF
NA	TRBV12-3/TRBV12-4	TRBD1	TRBJ2-1	TGTGCCAGCAGTTTGGAGGACAGGGTTTTCTCCTGGCAGTTCTTC	CASSLEDRVFSWQFF
few	TRBV6-1	NA	TRBJ1-1	TGTGCCAGCAGTGAAAGGAAACGGTGGGTCGGATCTTTCTTT	CASSERKRWVGSFF
many	TRBV7-3	TRBD2	TRBJ2-1	TGTGCCAGCAGCGTCCTAGCGGGATCCTACAATGAGCAGTTCTTC	CASSVLAGSYNEQFF
NA	TRBV19	NA	TRBJ2-6	TGTGCCAGTAGTCCCTACATGGTCCCTGGGGCCAACGTCCTGACTTTC	CASSPYMVPGANVLTF